This is a list of T cell receptor beta chains from one sample in a study of blood T cell repertoires in COVID-19. Profiled with immunoSEQ multiplex PCR; TCRdb holds only in-frame clones, not every one. Of around 200,000 clones in the sample, around nine tenths were seen once. Sequenced: peripheral blood. These receptors were collected from a man under 40 with acute or convalescent COVID-19. Each CDR3 is given with its conserved first and last residue. D genes are given only for firm matches. Clone size is shown for a subset of rows, as once, few, many or a class of expanded clone.

V	J	size	length	D	DNA	CDR3
TRBV9	TRBJ1-2	NA	15	NA	TGTGCCAGCAGCGTAGAGGCAGGGAGGGGATATGGCTACACCTTC	CASSVEAGRGYGYTF
TRBV28	TRBJ2-7	NA	13	TRBD1	TGTGCCAGCAGTTTAGGCAGGGGGAATGAGCAGTACTTC	CASSLGRGNEQYF
TRBV12-5	TRBJ2-5	NA	15	TRBD1	TGTGCTAGTGGTCCGCCGGACAGGGGTGGGGAGACCCAGTACTTC	CASGPPDRGGETQYF
TRBV7-9	TRBJ2-7	NA	15	TRBD1	TGTGCCAGCAGCGCCTGGGTGACAGGGTCCTACGAGCAGTACTTC	CASSAWVTGSYEQYF
TRBV5-6	TRBJ2-3	NA	16	TRBD2	TGTGCCAGCAGCTTCCAACTAGCGGGAGGCACGGATACGCAGTATTTT	CASSFQLAGGTDTQYF
TRBV28	TRBJ2-7	few	15	TRBD2	TGTGCCAGCAGCTTAGGACTAGGTCCTTTGTACGAGCAGTACTTC	CASSLGLGPLYEQYF
TRBV5-1	TRBJ1-1	NA	15	NA	TGCGCCAGCAGCTTGGATTCGGTTTTGAACACTGAAGCTTTCTTT	CASSLDSVLNTEAFF
TRBV9	TRBJ2-5	NA	14	NA	TGTGCCAGCAGCTTTAGCGCAAACCAAGAGACCCAGTACTTC	CASSFSANQETQYF
TRBV19	TRBJ1-1	NA	14	TRBD1	TGTGCCAGTAGCCCGGACAGGGGGGACACTGAAGCTTTCTTT	CASSPDRGDTEAFF
TRBV2	TRBJ2-6	NA	15	NA	TGTGCCAGCGGGAATGGGGGGTCTGGGGCCAACGTCCTGACTTTC	CASGNGGSGANVLTF
TRBV7-3	TRBJ2-7	NA	13	NA	TGTGCCAGCAGCCTAAGGGAGACGCGGGAGCAGTACTTC	CASSLRETREQYF